The 29 T cell receptor beta chains presented below share a single source sample, sequenced in a study of blood T cell repertoires in COVID-19. Repertoires were generated with immunoSEQ multiplex PCR, while TCRdb's copy carries only in-frame clones and drops some. The data contain 240,000 or so clones, around 86% of them singletons. Specimen: peripheral blood. Receptors were obtained from a woman in her 70s with active or convalescent COVID-19.

A single count supports this clone. An end of the junction differs from the germline gene, which may be a read error. CDR3 DNA sequence: TGTGCCGGCAGCCGTGGGCTGGCCGTCGGTGAGCAGTTCTTC. Translation: CAGSRGLAVGEQFF. V and J are TRBV7-2 and TRBJ2-1; D ambiguous. Germline CDR1 SGHTA, CDR2 FQGNSA. The CDR3 is made up of 14 amino acids.

The chain joins TRBV13 to TRBJ1-6, with no clear D. Germline V lookup: CDR1 PRHDT, CDR2 FYEKMQ (reference sequence). The ends were cut back, 3 bases at V and 9 bases at J, with 6 bases in the middle. The length of the CDR3 is 12 residues. DNA for the CDR3: TGTGCCAGCAGCTTTTCGGGTTCACCCCTCCACTTT. It specifies CASSFSGSPLHF. Complete variable domain (other parts from reference TRBV13 and TRBJ1-6): AAGVIQSPRHLIKEKRETATLKCYPIPRHDTVYWYQQGPGQDPQFLISFYEKMQSDKGSIPDRFSAQQFSDYHSELNMSSLELGDSALYFCASSFSGSPLHFGNGTRLTVT.

CDR3 region: CASASAGAYEQYF. The CDR3 DNA reads TGTGCCAGCGCTTCGGCAGGGGCCTACGAGCAGTACTTC. V gene TRBV6-5 combines with J gene TRBJ2-7; D might be TRBD1 (6 bases). V lost 8 bases and J lost 2, with 13 bases in between. The CDR3 sequence is 13 residues long. Germline V lookup: CDR1 MNHEY, CDR2 SVGAGI.

The chain combines TRBV24-1 with TRBJ1-1; 7 bases align to TRBD1. The CDR3 has 17 amino acids. Germline CDR1 and CDR2: KGHDR and SFDVKD. Trimming cost V 7 bases and J 4 bases; bases outside gene matches: 17. The CDR3 DNA reads TGTGCCACCAGGACAGTTTTAGGGGGCGAGGAGACCACTGAAGCTTTCTTT. Translation: CATRTVLGGEETTEAFF.

This clone was recorded a few times. The CDR3 loop is CASSAYRGLESPLHF. The CDR3, as DNA: TGTGCCAGCAGCGCCTACAGGGGGTTGGAGTCACCCCTCCACTTT. V usage is TRBV9 and J usage is TRBJ1-6, with 8 bases aligning to TRBD1. This CDR3 spans 15 amino acids. V trimming: 3 bases; J trimming: 10 bases; junction bases outside the gene matches: 9. Germline CDR1 and CDR2: SGDLS and YYNGEE.

The chain joins TRBV10-1 to TRBJ1-2; 7 nucleotides line up with TRBD1. The CDR3 loop spans 14 amino acids. CDR1 and CDR2 (germline): WNHNN, SYGVQD (reference sequence). J was trimmed by 7 bases and V by 5 bases; bases with no gene match: 10. The CDR3 nucleotides read TGCGCCAGCAGTCCTCGGACAGGCGGGGTTGGCTACACCTTC. It translates to CASSPRTGGVGYTF.

The chain is built from TRBV7-9 and TRBJ2-1; 8 nucleotides align to TRBD2. The CDR3 has 17 amino acids. Germline-derived CDR1 and CDR2 are SEHNR and FQNEAQ (reference sequence). Trimming removed 4 bases from V and 3 bases from J; junction bases left unmatched: 11. The CDR3 spells CASSSSLLAVSYNEQFF. Written as DNA, the CDR3 is TGTGCCAGCAGCTCCAGCCTACTAGCGGTAAGCTACAATGAGCAGTTCTTC.

This chain uses TRBV6-4 with TRBJ2-1; TRBD2 aligns across 7 bases. From germline, CDR1 is MRHNA and CDR2 SNTAGT. CDR3 length: 14 residues. V was clipped by 6 bases and J by 1 base; unmatched bases: 3. CDR3 coding DNA: TGTGCCAGCAGACCCGGGGGGTCCTACAATGAGCAGTTCTTC. Translated: CASRPGGSYNEQFF.

The chain couples TRBV2 to TRBJ1-1; 7 positions agree with TRBD1. Per the germline V gene, CDR1 is SNHLY and CDR2 is FYNNEI. This CDR3 is built from 13 residues. Trimming removed 7 bases from V and 0 bases from J; junction bases left unmatched: 2. The CDR3 loop is CASTGQVNTEAFF. For the CDR3, the DNA is TGTGCCAGCACCGGACAGGTGAACACTGAAGCTTTCTTT. Full variable domain (rest looked up from reference TRBV2 and TRBJ1-1): EPEVTQTPSHQVTQMGQEVILRCVPISNHLYFYWYRQILGQKVEFLVSFYNNEISEKSEIFDDQFSVERPDGSNFTLKIRSTKLEDSAMYFCASTGQVNTEAFFGQGTRLTVV.

The chain combines TRBV3-1 (or the pseudogene TRBV3-2) with TRBJ1-1; D is perhaps TRBD1 (5 bases). CDR1 is LGHDT and CDR2 is YNNKEL in the germline V gene (reference sequence). The CDR3 sequence is 15 residues long. V dropped 3 bases and J dropped 4 bases, with 15 bases sitting between them. The CDR3 nucleotides read TGTGCCAGCAGCCAGGACAAGGGGTACGGCACTGAAGCTTTCTTT. Translating gives CASSQDKGYGTEAFF.

The J gene is TRBJ1-6, the V gene TRBV10-2; a weak D match, TRBD1 (6 bases). The V gene's germline CDR1 is WSHSY and CDR2 SAAADI. The CDR3 runs to 15 residues. V lost 3 bases to trimming and J lost 2 bases, with 8 bases between them. CDR3: CASSDRGAYNSPLHF. CDR3 in DNA: TGCGCCAGCAGTGACAGGGGCGCCTATAATTCACCCCTCCACTTT.

The genes are TRBV29-1 and TRBJ2-2, with a possible D match to TRBD1 (6 bases). Trimming pared 3 bases from V and 8 bases from J, leaving 7 bases between. The germline V gene has CDR1 SQVTM and CDR2 ANQGSEA. The CDR3 contains 11 residues. CDR3 in DNA: TGCAGCGTTGAGGGGGCTGGGGAGCTGTTTTTT. As protein: CSVEGAGELFF.

The chain couples TRBV19 to TRBJ1-4; 8 nucleotides line up with TRBD1. V trimming: 2 bases; J trimming: 8 bases; junction bases outside the gene matches: 10. Germline CDR1 is LNHDA and CDR2 is SQIVND (reference sequence). This CDR3 has 16 residues. CDR3 DNA: TGTGCCAGTAGTATAACGCGGGGTCCAGGGGGCGAAAAACTGTTTTTT. It specifies CASSITRGPGGEKLFF.

The rearrangement uses TRBV7-3 and TRBJ2-7; TRBD1 aligns across 7 bases. The CDR3 runs 15 residues. The germline gives CDR1 SGHTA, CDR2 FQGTGA. Trimming cost V 5 bases and J 0 bases; bases outside gene matches: 7. The chain's CDR3 is CASSTTGVVSYEQYF. The CDR3 nucleotides read TGTGCCAGCAGCACCACAGGGGTAGTCTCCTACGAGCAGTACTTC. The whole variable domain, remainder taken from reference TRBV7-3 and TRBJ2-7, is GAGVSQTPSNKVTEKGKYVELRCDPISGHTALYWYRQSLGQGPEFLIYFQGTGAADDSGLPNDRFFAVRPEGSVSTLKIQRTERGDSAVYLCASSTTGVVSYEQYFGPGTRLTVT.

The chain couples TRBV15 to TRBJ1-5, with a tentative D call TRBD1 (5 bases). The germline gives CDR1 LNHNV, CDR2 YYDKDF (reference sequence). CDR3 length equals 13 residues. V shed 8 bases and J shed 7 bases, with 15 bases lying between them. The CDR3 sequence is CATSAGARQPQHF. The DNA of the CDR3 is TGTGCCACCTCTGCTGGGGCTCGGCAGCCCCAGCATTTT.

The rearrangement links TRBV7-9 to TRBJ1-5; D unclear. Trimming removed 5 bases at V and 2 bases at J, with 10 bases between. From germline, CDR1 is SEHNR and CDR2 FQNEAQ (reference sequence). The CDR3 has 14 residues. The CDR3 DNA reads TGTGCCAGCAGCCTACCCGGGGGCAATCAGCCCCAGCATTTT. This translates into CASSLPGGNQPQHF.

This sequence joins TRBV12-3 or TRBV12-4 and TRBJ2-1, with D possibly TRBD1 on 5 matching bases. Trimming took off 5 bases at V and 13 bases at J, with 18 bases between the two ends. The CDR3 covers 13 residues. CDR3 DNA sequence: TGTGCCAGCAGTGGGGCACCCGTCTTGAAACAGTTCTTC. Its protein product is CASSGAPVLKQFF.

The J gene is TRBJ2-5, the V gene TRBV29-1; TRBD2 agrees at 7 bases. CDR1 SQVTM and CDR2 ANQGSEA come from the germline V gene. This CDR3 has 13 amino acids. J gave up 2 bases and V 7 bases, and 7 bases lay outside the gene matches. The CDR3 sequence is CSAPRGSQETQYF. As DNA, the CDR3 is TGCAGCGCCCCGCGGGGGAGTCAAGAGACCCAGTACTTC. Full variable domain (missing parts from reference TRBV29-1 and TRBJ2-5): SAVISQKPSRDICQRGTSLTIQCQVDSQVTMMFWYRQQPGQSLTLIATANQGSEATYESGFVIDKFPISRPNLTFSTLTVSNMSPEDSSIYLCSAPRGSQETQYFGPGTRLLVL.

This clone was recorded a few times. CDR3 sequence reads: CASKARDSPLHF. As DNA, the CDR3 is TGTGCCAGCAAGGCGAGGGATTCACCCCTCCACTTT. The J gene is TRBJ1-6, the V gene TRBV2, with D hard to call. The germline V gene has CDR1 SNHLY and CDR2 FYNNEI. Trimming cost V 7 bases and J 8 bases, with 9 bases left between them. CDR3 length: 12 residues.

The chain carries TRBV6-2 or TRBV6-3 and TRBJ2-7; TRBD1 aligns across 7 bases. The V segment lost 4 bases and the J segment 5 bases; nucleotides outside the gene matches: 8. The CDR3 contains 14 residues. Per the germline V gene, CDR1 is MNHEY and CDR2 is SVGEGT. CDR3 nucleotide sequence: TGTGCCAGCAGTTCAGGACAGGTCGGCCACGAGCAGTACTTC. As protein: CASSSGQVGHEQYF.

The chain carries TRBV18 and TRBJ2-1, with 9 bases lining up with TRBD2. The CDR3 loop spans 14 amino acids. The germline V gene has CDR1 KGHSH and CDR2 LQKENI. Trimming at V came to 3 bases and at J to 6 bases, leaving 3 bases not matched to a gene. The CDR3, as DNA: TGTGCCAGCTCACCGGCGGGGGGGATCAATGAGCAGTTCTTC. Translating it yields CASSPAGGINEQFF.

Only one count was recorded for this clone. The genes are TRBV3-1 (or the pseudogene TRBV3-2) and TRBJ2-1, with 8 bases aligning to TRBD2. V trimming: 6 bases; J trimming: 7 bases; junction bases outside the gene matches: 5. Germline CDR1 reads LGHDT; CDR2 reads YNNKEL (reference sequence). This CDR3 region has 13 residues. DNA for the CDR3: TGTGCCAGCAGGGGACTAGAGGGAAATGAGCAGTTCTTC. This encodes CASRGLEGNEQFF.

The chain couples TRBV7-9 to TRBJ2-7; weak D call: TRBD1 (6 bases). Germline-derived CDR1 and CDR2 are SEHNR and FQNEAQ (reference sequence). V was shortened by 6 bases and J by 5 bases, with 11 bases between the two germline ends. The CDR3 contains 12 residues. The DNA of the CDR3 is TGTGCCAGCAGGGGAGAGGGGGACGAGCAGTACTTC. It codes for CASRGEGDEQYF.

V is TRBV6-6 and J is TRBJ1-5; 8 bases match TRBD1. V lost 10 bases, J lost 7 bases, and 6 bases stayed unmatched. The CDR3 has 12 amino acids. The germline V gene has CDR1 MNHNY and CDR2 SVGAGI (reference sequence). This CDR3 reads CATQGGGQPQHF. The CDR3 bases are TGTGCCACACAGGGGGGAGGGCAGCCCCAGCATTTT.

V usage is TRBV7-9 and J usage is TRBJ1-4, with D perhaps TRBD1 (6 bases). The CDR3 is 14 residues long. V was pared by 4 bases and J by 5 bases, with 11 bases between. Germline CDR1 is SEHNR and CDR2 is FQNEAQ (reference sequence). Here the CDR3 reads CASSSGTWNEKLFF. DNA of the CDR3: TGTGCCAGCAGCTCCGGGACATGGAATGAAAAACTGTTTTTT.

For the CDR3, the DNA is TGCGCCAGCAGCTTGGCTTTGAACACCGGGGAGCTGTTTTTT. The encoded protein is CASSLALNTGELFF. The chain has TRBV5-1 and TRBJ2-2; D call uncertain. The germline V gene encodes CDR1 SGHRS and CDR2 YFSETQ. V dropped 0 bases and J dropped 1 base, with 4 bases sitting between them. The CDR3 is made up of 14 amino acids.

This clone was found once. This chain joins TRBV6-5 and TRBJ1-5; no reliable D call. The V end lost 6 bases, the J end lost 4 bases, and 16 bases lay between the germline ends. Germline V gives CDR1 MNHEY, CDR2 SVGAGI. This CDR3 spans 15 amino acids. The CDR3: CASSLDPSRNQPQHF. The CDR3 nucleotides are TGTGCCAGCAGCTTAGACCCGAGCAGGAATCAGCCCCAGCATTTT.

DNA for the CDR3: TGTGCCAGCAGCTTAGGGGGGGCAAGCTACACCTTC. It yields the protein CASSLGGASYTF. The V gene is TRBV6-5, the J gene TRBJ1-2; D possibly corresponds to TRBD1 (6 bases). V dropped 6 bases and J dropped 9 bases, with 14 bases sitting between them. CDR3 size: 12 residues. From germline, CDR1 is MNHEY and CDR2 SVGAGI.

Remarks on this clone: Additional DNA sequences in this sample encode the identical CDR3. J is TRBJ1-6 and V is TRBV19, with 7 positions matching TRBD1. V lost 4 bases, J lost 8 bases, and 2 bases stayed unmatched. Germline V gene sequence: CDR1 LNHDA, CDR2 SQIVND (reference sequence). The CDR3 covers 13 residues. The CDR3 loop reads CASSTDRDSPLHF. The CDR3 coding sequence is TGTGCCAGTAGTACCGACAGGGATTCACCCCTCCACTTT.